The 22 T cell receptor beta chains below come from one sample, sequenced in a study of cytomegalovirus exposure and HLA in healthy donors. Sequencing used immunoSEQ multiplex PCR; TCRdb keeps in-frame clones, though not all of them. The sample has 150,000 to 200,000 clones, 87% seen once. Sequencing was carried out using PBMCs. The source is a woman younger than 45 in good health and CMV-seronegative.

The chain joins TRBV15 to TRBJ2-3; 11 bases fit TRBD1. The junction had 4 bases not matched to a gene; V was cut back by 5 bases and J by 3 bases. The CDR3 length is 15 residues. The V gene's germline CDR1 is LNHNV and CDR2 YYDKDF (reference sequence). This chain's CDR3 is CATSSGTGGTDTQYF. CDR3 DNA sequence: TGTGCCACCAGCTCGGGGACAGGGGGAACAGATACGCAGTATTTT.

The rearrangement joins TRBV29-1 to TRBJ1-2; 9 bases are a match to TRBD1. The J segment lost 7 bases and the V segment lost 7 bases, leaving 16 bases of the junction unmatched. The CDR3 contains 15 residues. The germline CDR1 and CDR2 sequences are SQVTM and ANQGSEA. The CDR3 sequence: CSAPGQGFSRSGYTF. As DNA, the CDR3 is TGCAGCGCTCCGGGACAGGGATTTTCCCGGAGTGGCTACACCTTC.

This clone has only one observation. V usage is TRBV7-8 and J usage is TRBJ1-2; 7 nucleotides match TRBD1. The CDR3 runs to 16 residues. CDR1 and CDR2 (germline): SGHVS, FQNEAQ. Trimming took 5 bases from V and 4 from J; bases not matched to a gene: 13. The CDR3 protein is CASSGGGQPISYGYTF. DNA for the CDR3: TGTGCCAGCAGCGGAGGGGGACAGCCCATATCCTATGGCTACACCTTC.

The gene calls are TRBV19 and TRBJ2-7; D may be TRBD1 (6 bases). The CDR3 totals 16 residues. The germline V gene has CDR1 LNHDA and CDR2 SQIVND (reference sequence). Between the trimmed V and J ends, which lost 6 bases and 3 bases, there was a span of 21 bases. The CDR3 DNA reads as TGTGCCAGTAGGACGACCGGGACAAGGGATCGCTACGAGCAGTACTTC. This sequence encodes CASRTTGTRDRYEQYF. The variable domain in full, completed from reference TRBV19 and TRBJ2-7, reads DGGITQSPKYLFRKEGQNVTLSCEQNLNHDAMYWYRQDPGQGLRLIYYSQIVNDFQKGDIAEGYSVSREKKESFPLTVTSAQKNPTAFYLCASRTTGTRDRYEQYFGPGTRLTVT.

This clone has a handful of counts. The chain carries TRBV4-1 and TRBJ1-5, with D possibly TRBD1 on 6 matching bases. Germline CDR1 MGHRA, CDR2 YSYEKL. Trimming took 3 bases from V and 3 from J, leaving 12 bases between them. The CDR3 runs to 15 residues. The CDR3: CASSQLPGDNQPQHF. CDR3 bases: TGCGCCAGCAGCCAGCTACCAGGGGACAATCAGCCCCAGCATTTT.

The CDR3 DNA reads TGTGCCAGCAGCTTGGGCGGGACTAGCTCGGAGACCCAGTACTTC. This translates into CASSLGGTSSETQYF. The chain is built from TRBV5-4 and TRBJ2-5; 9 bases fit TRBD2. CDR1 is SGHNT, CDR2 YYREEE, per germline (reference sequence). The CDR3 extends over 15 amino acids. The trim removed 0 bases at V and 5 bases at J, leaving 5 bases unmatched.

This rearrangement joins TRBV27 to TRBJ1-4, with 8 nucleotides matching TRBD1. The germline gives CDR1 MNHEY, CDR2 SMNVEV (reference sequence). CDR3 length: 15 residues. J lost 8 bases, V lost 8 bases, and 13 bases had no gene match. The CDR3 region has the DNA TGTGCCAGCGCCGGGACAGGTTCGGGTGGAGAAAAACTGTTTTTT. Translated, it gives CASAGTGSGGEKLFF.

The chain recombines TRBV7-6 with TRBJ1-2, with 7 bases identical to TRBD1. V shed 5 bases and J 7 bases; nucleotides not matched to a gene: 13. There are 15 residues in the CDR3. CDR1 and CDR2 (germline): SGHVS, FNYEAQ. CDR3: CASSANEGASLGYTF. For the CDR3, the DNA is TGTGCCAGCAGCGCCAACGAGGGGGCTAGTCTTGGCTACACCTTC.

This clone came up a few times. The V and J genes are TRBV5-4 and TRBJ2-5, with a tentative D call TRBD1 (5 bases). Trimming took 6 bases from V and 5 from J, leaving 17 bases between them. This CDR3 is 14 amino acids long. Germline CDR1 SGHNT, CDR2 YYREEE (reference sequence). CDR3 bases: TGTGCCAGCAAGGAAGGGGTAGGATGGGAGACCCAGTACTTC. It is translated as CASKEGVGWETQYF.

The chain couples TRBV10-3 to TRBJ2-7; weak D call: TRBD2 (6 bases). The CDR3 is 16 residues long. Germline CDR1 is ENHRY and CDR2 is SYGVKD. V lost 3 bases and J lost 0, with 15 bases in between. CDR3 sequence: CAISDLGGTDSYEQYF. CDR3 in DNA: TGTGCCATCAGTGACCTCGGAGGGACGGACTCCTACGAGCAGTACTTC.

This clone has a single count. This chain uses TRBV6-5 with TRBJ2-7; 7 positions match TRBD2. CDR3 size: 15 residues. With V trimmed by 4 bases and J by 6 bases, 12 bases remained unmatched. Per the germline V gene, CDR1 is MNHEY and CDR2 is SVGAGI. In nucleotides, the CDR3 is TGTGCCAGCAGTTTTGGGTGGGGGGGGTCGAGCGAGCAGTACTTC. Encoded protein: CASSFGWGGSSEQYF.

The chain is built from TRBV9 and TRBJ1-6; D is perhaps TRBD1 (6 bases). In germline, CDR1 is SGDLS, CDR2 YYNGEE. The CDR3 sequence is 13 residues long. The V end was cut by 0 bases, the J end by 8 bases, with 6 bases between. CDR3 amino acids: CASSVGQDSPLHF. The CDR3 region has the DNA TGTGCCAGCAGCGTAGGACAGGATTCACCCCTCCACTTT.

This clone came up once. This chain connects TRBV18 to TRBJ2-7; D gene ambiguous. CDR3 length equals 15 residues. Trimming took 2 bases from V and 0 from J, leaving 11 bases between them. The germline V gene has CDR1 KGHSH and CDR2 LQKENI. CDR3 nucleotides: TGTGCCAGCTCACCAGGTTGGGCAATCTCCTACGAGCAGTACTTC. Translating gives CASSPGWAISYEQYF.

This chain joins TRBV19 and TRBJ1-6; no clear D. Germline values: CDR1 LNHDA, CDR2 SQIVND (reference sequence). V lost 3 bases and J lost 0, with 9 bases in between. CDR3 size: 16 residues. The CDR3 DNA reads TGTGCCAGTAGTATTGGGAGTAGCTCCTATAATTCACCCCTCCACTTT. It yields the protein CASSIGSSSYNSPLHF. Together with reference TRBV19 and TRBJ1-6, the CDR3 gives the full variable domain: DGGITQSPKYLFRKEGQNVTLSCEQNLNHDAMYWYRQDPGQGLRLIYYSQIVNDFQKGDIAEGYSVSREKKESFPLTVTSAQKNPTAFYLCASSIGSSSYNSPLHFGNGTRLTVT.

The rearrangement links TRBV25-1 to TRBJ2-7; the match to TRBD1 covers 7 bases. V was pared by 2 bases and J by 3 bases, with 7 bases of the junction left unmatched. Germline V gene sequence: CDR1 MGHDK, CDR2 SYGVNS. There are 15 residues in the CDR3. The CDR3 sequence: CASSEIGTAGYEQYF. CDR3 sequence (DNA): TGTGCCAGCAGTGAAATAGGGACAGCCGGCTACGAGCAGTACTTC.

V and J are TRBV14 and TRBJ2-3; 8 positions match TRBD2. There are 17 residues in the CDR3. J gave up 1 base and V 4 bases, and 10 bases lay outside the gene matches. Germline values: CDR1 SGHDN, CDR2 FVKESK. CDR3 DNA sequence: TGTGCCAGCAGCCCTATACGGCGGGGGGTTGGCACAGATACGCAGTATTTT. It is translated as CASSPIRRGVGTDTQYF.

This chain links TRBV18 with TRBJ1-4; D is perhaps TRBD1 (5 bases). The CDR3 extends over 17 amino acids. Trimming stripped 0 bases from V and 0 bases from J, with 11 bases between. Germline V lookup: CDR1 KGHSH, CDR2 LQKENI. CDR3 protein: CASSPPQGLATNEKLFF. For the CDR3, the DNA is TGTGCCAGCTCACCACCGCAGGGTCTTGCAACTAATGAAAAACTGTTTTTT.

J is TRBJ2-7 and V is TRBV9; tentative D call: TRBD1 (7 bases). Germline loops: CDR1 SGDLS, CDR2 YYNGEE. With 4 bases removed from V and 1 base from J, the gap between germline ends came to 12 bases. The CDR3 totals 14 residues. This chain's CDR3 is CASSPGGFSYEQYF. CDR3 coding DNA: TGTGCCAGCAGCCCAGGGGGGTTTTCCTACGAGCAGTACTTC.

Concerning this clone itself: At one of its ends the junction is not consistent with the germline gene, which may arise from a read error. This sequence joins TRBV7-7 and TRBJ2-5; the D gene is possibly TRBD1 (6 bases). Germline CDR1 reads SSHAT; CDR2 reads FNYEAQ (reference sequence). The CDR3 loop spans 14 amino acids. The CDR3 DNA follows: TGTGCTAGCAGCTTAAAGGGGGACCAAGAGACCCAGTACTTC. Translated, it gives CASSLKGDQETQYF. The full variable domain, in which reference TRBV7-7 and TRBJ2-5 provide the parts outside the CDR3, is GAGVSQSPRYKVTKRGQDVTLRCDPISSHATLYWYQQALGQGPEFLTYFNYEAQPDKSGLPSDRFSAERPEGSISTLTIQRTEQRDSAMYRCASSLKGDQETQYFGPGTRLLVL.

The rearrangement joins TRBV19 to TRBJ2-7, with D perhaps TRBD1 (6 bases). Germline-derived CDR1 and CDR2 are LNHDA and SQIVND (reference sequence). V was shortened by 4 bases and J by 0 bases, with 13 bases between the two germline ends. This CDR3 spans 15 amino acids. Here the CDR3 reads CASSTLTGRSYEQYF. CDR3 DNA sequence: TGTGCCAGTAGTACCTTGACAGGACGCTCCTACGAGCAGTACTTC. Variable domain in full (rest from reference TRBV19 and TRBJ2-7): DGGITQSPKYLFRKEGQNVTLSCEQNLNHDAMYWYRQDPGQGLRLIYYSQIVNDFQKGDIAEGYSVSREKKESFPLTVTSAQKNPTAFYLCASSTLTGRSYEQYFGPGTRLTVT.

DNA for the CDR3: TGTGCCAGCAGCTTAGTCTTAGGAGGGGGCGAAATTCAGTTCTTC. This translates into CASSLVLGGGEIQFF. The chain joins TRBV11-2 to TRBJ2-1, with TRBD1 as a possible D gene (7 bases). The germline gives CDR1 SGHAT, CDR2 FQNNGV. This CDR3 comprises 15 residues. V was clipped by 1 base and J by 13 bases, with 20 bases between them.

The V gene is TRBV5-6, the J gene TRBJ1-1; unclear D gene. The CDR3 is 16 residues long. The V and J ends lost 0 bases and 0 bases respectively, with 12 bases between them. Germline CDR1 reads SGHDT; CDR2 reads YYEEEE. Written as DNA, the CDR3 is TGTGCCAGCAGCTTGGCGCTGCAGTCTTTGAACACTGAAGCTTTCTTT. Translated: CASSLALQSLNTEAFF.